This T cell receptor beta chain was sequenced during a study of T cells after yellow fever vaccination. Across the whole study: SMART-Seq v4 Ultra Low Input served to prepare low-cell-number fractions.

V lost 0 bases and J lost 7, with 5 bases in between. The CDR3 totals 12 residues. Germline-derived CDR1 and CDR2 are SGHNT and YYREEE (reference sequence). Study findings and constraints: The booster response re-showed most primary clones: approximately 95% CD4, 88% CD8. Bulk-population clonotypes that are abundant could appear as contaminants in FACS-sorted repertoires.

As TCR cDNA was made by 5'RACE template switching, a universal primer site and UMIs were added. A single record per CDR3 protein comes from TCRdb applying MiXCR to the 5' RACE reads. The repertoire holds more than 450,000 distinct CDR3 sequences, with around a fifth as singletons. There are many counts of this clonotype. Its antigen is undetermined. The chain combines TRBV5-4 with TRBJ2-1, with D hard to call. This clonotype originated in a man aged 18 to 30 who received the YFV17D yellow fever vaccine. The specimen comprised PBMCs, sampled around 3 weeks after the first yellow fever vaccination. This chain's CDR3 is CASSLVANEQFF. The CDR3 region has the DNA TGTGCCAGCAGCTTGGTGGCGAATGAGCAGTTCTTC.